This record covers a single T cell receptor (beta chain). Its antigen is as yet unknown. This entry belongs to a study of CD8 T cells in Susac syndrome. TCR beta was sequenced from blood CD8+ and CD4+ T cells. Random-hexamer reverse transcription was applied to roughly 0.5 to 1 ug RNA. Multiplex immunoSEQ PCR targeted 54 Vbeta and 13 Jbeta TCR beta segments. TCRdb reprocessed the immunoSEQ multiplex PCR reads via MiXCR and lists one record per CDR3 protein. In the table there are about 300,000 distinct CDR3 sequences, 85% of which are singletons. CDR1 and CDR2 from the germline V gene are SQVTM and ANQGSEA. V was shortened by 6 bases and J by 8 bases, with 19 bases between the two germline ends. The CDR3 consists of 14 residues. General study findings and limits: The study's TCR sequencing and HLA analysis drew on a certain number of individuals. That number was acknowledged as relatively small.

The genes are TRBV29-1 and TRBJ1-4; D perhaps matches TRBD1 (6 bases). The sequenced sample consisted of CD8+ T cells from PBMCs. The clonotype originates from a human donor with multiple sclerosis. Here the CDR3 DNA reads TGCAGCGTCGAAAGGGACACCGAGGGGGAAAAACTGTTTTTT. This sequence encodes CSVERDTEGEKLFF.